This entry lists 32 T cell receptor beta chains sequenced from one sample in a study of Graves' ophthalmopathy and Graves' hyperthyroidism. From RNA, the CDR3 regions of TCR beta chains were amplified and sequenced. Second-round multiplex PCR came after a first-round RT-PCR that employed HTBI primers. TCRdb used MiXCR to reprocess the multiplex PCR reads, holding one entry per CDR3 protein. The profile shows 600,000 to 700,000 distinct CDR3 sequences, approximately 39% of them singletons. Sequenced input: peripheral blood. All receptors come from an adult man with Graves' ophthalmopathy.

This clonotype was recorded many times. This chain joins TRBV24-1 and TRBJ1-2, with a tentative D call TRBD1 (5 bases). CDR1 is KGHDR and CDR2 is SFDVKD in the germline V gene. The ends were cut back, 3 bases at V and 8 bases at J, with 15 bases in the middle. This CDR3 region has 14 residues. CDR3 in amino acids: CATSDPGRSGGYTF. CDR3 nucleotides: TGTGCCACCAGTGATCCAGGGAGAAGCGGCGGCTACACCTTC.

About this clonotype: With a much larger clone just one base away, this may be a read error. V gene TRBV20-1 combines with J gene TRBJ2-5, with TRBD1 matching over 7 bases. The CDR3 is 14 residues long. Trimming removed 5 bases from V and 7 bases from J; junction bases left unmatched: 13. The germline V gene has CDR1 DFQATT and CDR2 SNEGSKA (reference sequence). The CDR3 is CSAGHPGQLRTQYF. CDR3 DNA: TGCAGTGCTGGACACCCGGGACAGCTGAGGACCCAGTACTTC.

In its sample, this clonotype was seen many times. The chain employs TRBV11-2 and TRBJ1-6, with D tentatively TRBD1 (5 bases). Germline V CDR1 and CDR2: SGHAT, FQNNGV. Trimming stripped 0 bases from V and 7 bases from J, with 10 bases between. The CDR3 runs to 15 residues. Written as DNA, the CDR3 is TGTGCCAGCAGCTTAGACAGGGCGCCGAATTCACCCCTCCACTTT. Translation gives CASSLDRAPNSPLHF.

Many counts were recorded for this clonotype. V gene TRBV9 combines with J gene TRBJ2-7; 8 nucleotides align to TRBD2. Germline V gene sequence: CDR1 SGDLS, CDR2 YYNGEE. V dropped 2 bases and J dropped 5; count of bases not matched to a gene: 9. The CDR3 is made up of 15 amino acids. CDR3 protein: CASSVSGRAYDEQYF. DNA for the CDR3: TGTGCCAGCAGCGTTTCCGGGAGGGCCTACGACGAGCAGTACTTC.

The J gene is TRBJ2-7, the V gene TRBV7-6; D tentatively fits TRBD1 or TRBD2 (5 bases each). This CDR3 contains 14 residues. V was shortened by 5 bases and J by 1 base, with 12 bases between the two germline ends. Per the germline V gene, CDR1 is SGHVS and CDR2 is FNYEAQ. The CDR3 nucleotides are TGTGCCAGCAGCCCGGGGCTACAGTCCTACGAGCAGTACTTC. Translated: CASSPGLQSYEQYF. The whole variable domain, filled in from reference TRBV7-6 and TRBJ2-7, reads GAGVSQSPRYKVTKRGQDVALRCDPISGHVSLYWYRQALGQGPEFLTYFNYEAQQDKSGLPNDRFSAERPEGSISTLTIQRTEQRDSAMYRCASSPGLQSYEQYFGPGTRLTVT.

In this sample, this clonotype turned up many times. The V call is TRBV5-1, the J call TRBJ2-7; possibly TRBD1 or TRBD2 for D (6 bases each). V was pared by 2 bases and J by 6 bases, with 12 bases between. CDR1 is SGHRS and CDR2 is YFSETQ in the germline V gene. CDR3 size: 13 residues. This CDR3 is CASSFGGQSEQYF. As DNA, the CDR3 is TGCGCCAGCAGCTTTGGGGGGCAAAGCGAGCAGTACTTC.

This clonotype has more than one count but fewer than ten. The genes are TRBV7-9 and TRBJ1-5, with D possibly matching TRBD1 (5 bases). Germline lookup yields CDR1 SEHNR and CDR2 FQNEAQ (reference sequence). The CDR3 loop spans 12 amino acids. V was clipped by 8 bases and J by 5 bases, with 10 bases between them. CDR3 in amino acids: CASSSQDQPQHF. The CDR3, as DNA: TGTGCCAGCTCATCACAGGATCAGCCCCAGCATTTT.

Only a few counts were recorded for this clonotype. The chain employs TRBV29-1 and TRBJ2-6; D not resolved. This CDR3 is built from 13 residues. With 3 bases removed from V and 4 bases from J, the gap between germline ends came to 7 bases. The germline V gene has CDR1 SQVTM and CDR2 ANQGSEA. CDR3 protein: CSVEPSGANVLTF. As DNA, the CDR3 is TGCAGCGTTGAGCCGTCCGGGGCCAACGTCCTGACTTTC.

This clonotype was detected many times. The chain joins TRBV19 to TRBJ2-6, with a tentative D call TRBD1 (5 bases). V lost 5 bases, J lost 3 bases, and 11 bases lay in between. Germline CDR1 reads LNHDA; CDR2 reads SQIVND (reference sequence). The CDR3 contains 15 residues. The CDR3 spells CASSVQGFGANVLTF. CDR3 sequence (DNA): TGTGCCAGTAGTGTCCAGGGCTTTGGGGCCAACGTCCTGACTTTC.

The chain is built from TRBV24-1 and TRBJ2-2; 8 bases fit TRBD1. Trimming took 3 bases from V and 6 from J; bases not matched to a gene: 2. This CDR3 spans 14 amino acids. Germline assignment: CDR1 KGHDR and CDR2 SFDVKD. The CDR3 DNA reads TGTGCCACCAGTGATCACAGGGGGGCCGGGGAGCTGTTTTTT. Translating it yields CATSDHRGAGELFF.

The chain carries TRBV4-3 and TRBJ1-4, with D maybe TRBD1 (5 bases). V lost 4 bases, J lost 7 bases, and 13 bases lay in between. This CDR3 comprises 14 residues. Looked up from germline, CDR1 is LGHNA and CDR2 is YSLEER. The CDR3 DNA follows: TGCGCCAGCAGCCGACCGGGACGGGCTGAAAAACTGTTTTTT. Its translation: CASSRPGRAEKLFF.

This clonotype came up many times. The chain is built from TRBV7-2 and TRBJ2-7; 8 nucleotides agree with TRBD1. CDR3 length: 14 amino acids. Trimming at V came to 5 bases and at J to 6 bases, leaving 9 bases not matched to a gene. Germline assignment: CDR1 SGHTA and CDR2 FQGNSA. CDR3 DNA sequence: TGTGCCAGCAGCGCCGGCCAGGGGGCACGCGAGCAGTACTTC. Translated: CASSAGQGAREQYF.

As concerns this clonotype: A much larger clone lies one base from this, so it may be a read error. The chain has TRBV24-1 and TRBJ2-2, with TRBD2 as a possible D gene (5 bases). CDR1 and CDR2 from the germline V gene are KGHDR and SFDVKD. This CDR3 comprises 14 residues. The CDR3 DNA sequence: TGTGCCACCAGTGTCTCATGGGGTCCCGGGGATCTGTTTTTT. Translation: CATSVSWGPGDLFF.

This clonotype has a count of ten or more. J is TRBJ2-7 and V is TRBV7-2, with D hard to call. The CDR3 sequence is 13 residues long. Trimming stripped 5 bases from V and 3 bases from J, with 11 bases between. CDR1 and CDR2 (germline): SGHTA, FQGNSA. In DNA, the CDR3 is TGTGCCAGCAGCCCCGCGGCAGTCTACGAGCAGTACTTC. It specifies CASSPAAVYEQYF.

This clonotype was picked up a small number of times. This chain links TRBV12-3 or TRBV12-4 with TRBJ1-5; weak D call: TRBD1 (6 bases). This CDR3 comprises 16 residues. V lost 6 bases and J 0 bases, leaving 15 bases between the germline ends. CDR3 residues: CASSFGQKYSNQPQHF. CDR3 in DNA: TGTGCCAGCAGCTTCGGACAGAAATATAGCAATCAGCCCCAGCATTTT.

There are many counts of this clonotype. The chain recombines TRBV29-1 with TRBJ2-7, with D unresolved. V dropped 5 bases and J dropped 4 bases, with 12 bases sitting between them. This CDR3 has 12 amino acids. Germline V gene data show CDR1 as SQVTM and CDR2 as ANQGSEA. This CDR3 reads CSVRTNGYEQYF. CDR3 sequence (DNA): TGCAGCGTTAGAACTAACGGGTACGAGCAGTACTTC.

Notes on this clonotype: A much larger clone differs from this one at a single base, so this may be a read error. The chain combines TRBV25-1 with TRBJ2-2; the D gene is possibly TRBD2 (5 bases). CDR1 is MGHDK and CDR2 is SYGVNS in the germline V gene. CDR3 length equals 16 residues. The CDR3 nucleotides read TGTGCCAGCAGTGTACTCGCGACCCTTTCCCCCGGGGAGCTGCTTTTT. Amino acid sequence: CASSVLATLSPGELLF.

This chain links TRBV29-1 with TRBJ2-7; TRBD2 aligns across 10 bases. CDR3 length: 13 amino acids. The V and J ends lost 7 bases and 2 bases, in that order; junction bases with no gene match: 5. Per germline, CDR1 SQVTM and CDR2 ANQGSEA. The CDR3 bases are TGCAGCGCCGGACTAGCGGAGCCCTACGAGCAGTACTTC. It encodes CSAGLAEPYEQYF.

This chain joins TRBV15 and TRBJ1-5; 7 bases align to TRBD1. With 3 bases clipped from V and 3 bases from J, the junction kept 11 bases outside the gene matches. This CDR3 has 17 residues. Germline-derived CDR1 and CDR2 are LNHNV and YYDKDF (reference sequence). The CDR3 here is CATSSAPGQENNQPQHF. The CDR3 DNA follows: TGTGCCACCAGCAGTGCTCCAGGACAGGAGAACAATCAGCCCCAGCATTTT.

This clonotype was found a few times. The chain has TRBV2 and TRBJ2-5; D is unresolved. The CDR3 length is 12 residues. Per the germline V gene, CDR1 is SNHLY and CDR2 is FYNNEI. The V and J ends lost 11 bases and 2 bases respectively, with 12 bases between them. The CDR3 loop is CAFLGRQETQYF. For the CDR3, the DNA is TGTGCCTTCCTTGGACGGCAAGAGACCCAGTACTTC.

This clonotype was recorded many times. This rearrangement joins TRBV19 to TRBJ1-6, with 9 nucleotides matching TRBD1. The CDR3 sequence is 14 residues long. The V gene end was trimmed by 10 bases and the J gene end by 8 bases; junction bases not matched to a gene: 9. Germline V gives CDR1 LNHDA, CDR2 SQIVND (reference sequence). The CDR3 here is CATDSGTGYSPLHF. The CDR3 DNA sequence: TGTGCCACCGACTCCGGGACAGGGTATTCACCCCTCCACTTT.

This clonotype turned up a few times. This chain joins TRBV3-1 and TRBJ1-2; a weak D match, TRBD1 (6 bases). The CDR3 extends over 13 amino acids. Looked up from germline, CDR1 is LGHDT and CDR2 is YNNKEL (reference sequence). Trimming left V 1 base short and J 6 bases short, with 9 bases between. CDR3 amino acids: CASSQGGPNGYTF. CDR3 coding DNA: TGTGCCAGCAGCCAAGGGGGGCCAAATGGCTACACCTTC.

This chain links TRBV6-1 with TRBJ1-4; D is perhaps TRBD1 (6 bases). CDR1 MNHNS and CDR2 SASEGT come from the germline V gene. Deletions cut 5 bases from V and 2 bases from J, with 9 bases between. This CDR3 is 14 amino acids long. The CDR3 DNA is TGTGCCAGCAGTACGGGGGCTACTAATGAAAAACTGTTTTTT. Encoded protein: CASSTGATNEKLFF.

This clonotype was detected ten times or more. The chain couples TRBV4-1 to TRBJ1-5, with D perhaps matching TRBD1 (6 bases). This CDR3 comprises 15 residues. V lost 1 base to trimming and J lost 6 bases, with 13 bases between them. Germline CDR1 reads MGHRA; CDR2 reads YSYEKL. DNA of the CDR3: TGCGCCAGCAGCCAAGTAGGCAGGGGTGCTCAGCCCCAGCATTTT. Translation gives CASSQVGRGAQPQHF.

This clonotype was seen many times. The junction departs from the called germline gene at one end, perhaps through a read error. The chain has TRBV2 and TRBJ1-2; tentative D call: TRBD1 (6 bases). The germline V gene encodes CDR1 SNHLY and CDR2 FYNNEI. The CDR3 is 8 amino acids. CDR3 sequence: CASSGQVF. CDR3 nucleotides: TGTGCCAGCAGTGGACAGGTCTTC.

About this clonotype itself: A much larger clone lies a single base off, so this may be a read error. The CDR3 ends on some other residue instead of the conserved phenylalanine or tryptophan, so this is likely a read error. This rearrangement joins TRBV7-8 to TRBJ2-7, with TRBD1 matching 12 bases. Germline V gene data show CDR1 as SGHVS and CDR2 as FQNEAQ. J was trimmed by 3 bases and V by 5 bases; bases with no gene match: 5. The CDR3 has 15 residues. The chain's CDR3 is CASSNRDRGLYEQYS. DNA for the CDR3: TGTGCCAGCAGCAACCGGGACAGGGGGCTCTACGAGCAGTACTCC.

This clonotype was counted many times. The chain uses TRBV7-2 and TRBJ2-6; 7 bases match TRBD2. From germline, CDR1 is SGHTA and CDR2 FQGNSA. This CDR3 is built from 19 residues. Trimming removed 1 base from V and 0 bases from J; junction bases left unmatched: 9. The DNA for the CDR3 is TGTGCCAGCAGCTTAGTGGGGCTAGCGGTCGTCTCTGGGGCCAACGTCCTGACTTTC. This gives the protein CASSLVGLAVVSGANVLTF.

Written as DNA, the CDR3 is TGTGCCAGCAGTGCTCAGGGGGCTAACGACTACGAGCAGTACTTC. It is translated as CASSAQGANDYEQYF. The gene calls are TRBV9 and TRBJ2-7; TRBD1 matches 8 bases. Trimming cost V 5 bases and J 3 bases; bases outside gene matches: 10. Germline V lookup: CDR1 SGDLS, CDR2 YYNGEE. This CDR3 region has 15 residues.

This clonotype was observed a single time. The gene calls are TRBV7-2 and TRBJ1-2, with D possibly being TRBD1 (6 bases). CDR1 and CDR2 (germline): SGHTA, FQGNSA. The CDR3 has 13 residues. V gave up 5 bases and J gave up 7 bases, with 14 bases separating them. The CDR3 nucleotides are TGTGCCAGCAGCCCTGACAGGATTCTTGGCTACACCTTC. Its protein product is CASSPDRILGYTF.

The chain links TRBV25-1 to TRBJ1-4, with a possible D match to TRBD1 (5 bases). The V gene lost 8 bases and the J gene lost 5 bases, with 18 bases spanning the gap. This CDR3 is 15 amino acids long. Germline CDR1 and CDR2: MGHDK and SYGVNS. The CDR3: CASSPRRDSNEKLFF. DNA of the CDR3: TGTGCCAGCTCACCGAGGCGGGACTCCAATGAAAAACTGTTTTTT.

The rearrangement links TRBV9 to TRBJ2-7; 8 nucleotides align to TRBD2. The J segment lost 5 bases and the V segment lost 3 bases, leaving 4 bases of the junction unmatched. Germline V gene data show CDR1 as SGDLS and CDR2 as YYNGEE. This CDR3 comprises 13 residues. CDR3 coding DNA: TGTGCCAGCAGCGGCGGGGGGCATCACGAGCAGTACTTC. Translating it yields CASSGGGHHEQYF.

The gene calls are TRBV10-3 and TRBJ2-2, with 10 bases aligning to TRBD1. V lost 8 bases to trimming and J lost 4 bases; unmatched junction nucleotides: 13. Germline V gene sequence: CDR1 ENHRY, CDR2 SYGVKD. The CDR3 sequence is 17 residues long. CDR3 amino acids: CAIGKTGGSFFTGELFF. Here the CDR3 DNA reads TGTGCCATCGGGAAGACAGGGGGCAGTTTTTTCACCGGGGAGCTGTTTTTT.